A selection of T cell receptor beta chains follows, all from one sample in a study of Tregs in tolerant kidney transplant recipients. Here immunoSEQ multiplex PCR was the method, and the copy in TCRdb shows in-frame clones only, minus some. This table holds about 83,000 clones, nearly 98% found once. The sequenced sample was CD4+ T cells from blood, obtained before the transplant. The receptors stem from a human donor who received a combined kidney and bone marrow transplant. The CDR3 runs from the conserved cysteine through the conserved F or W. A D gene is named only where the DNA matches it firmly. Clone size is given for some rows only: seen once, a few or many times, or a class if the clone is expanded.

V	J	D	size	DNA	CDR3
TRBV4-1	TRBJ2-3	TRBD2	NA	TGCGCCAGCAGCCCAGGGGCACTAGCGGGGGGAGGAGGCACAGATACGCAGTATTTT	CASSPGALAGGGGTDTQYF
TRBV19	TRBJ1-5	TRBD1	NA	TGTGCCAGTGTTGGACAGGGGGATCAGCCCCAGCATTTT	CASVGQGDQPQHF
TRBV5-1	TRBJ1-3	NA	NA	TGCGCCAGCAGCTTGGAACCTACAGGGATTTCTGGAAACACCATATATTTT	CASSLEPTGISGNTIYF
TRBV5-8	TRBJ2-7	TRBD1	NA	TGTGCCAGCAGCCTTGCCCCCGGGACAGGGACCAACGAGCAGTACTTC	CASSLAPGTGTNEQYF
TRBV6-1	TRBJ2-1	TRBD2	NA	TGTGCCAGCATGACCGGGAGGGCCAGCGAGCAGTTCTTC	CASMTGRASEQFF
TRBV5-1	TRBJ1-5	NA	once	TGCGCCAGCAGCCCGGAGGCCCGGGGGTCCTACGGCAATCAGCCCCAGCATTTT	CASSPEARGSYGNQPQHF
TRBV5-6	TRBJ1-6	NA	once	TGTGCCAGCAGCCTGTGGGGGGTATTAGCGCTCGGCCACTTT	CASSLWGVLALGHF
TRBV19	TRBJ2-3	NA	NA	TGTGCCAGTAGTATTCGGACCCCGGACTCCTACACAGATACGCAGTATTTT	CASSIRTPDSYTDTQYF
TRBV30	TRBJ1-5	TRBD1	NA	TGTGCCTGGAATACAGGGGGAAAGGATCAGCCCCAGCATTTT	CAWNTGGKDQPQHF
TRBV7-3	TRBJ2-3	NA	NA	TGTGCCAGCAGCTTAGAAGGACAGATCAGCACAGATACGCAGTATTTT	CASSLEGQISTDTQYF
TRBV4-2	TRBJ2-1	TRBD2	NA	TGTGCCAGCAGCCCGGTAGCGGGAGTTCAGGGAGAGCAGTTCTTC	CASSPVAGVQGEQFF
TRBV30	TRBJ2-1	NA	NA	TGTGCCTGGAGTGTACCCATCCAGGGGGGAGTTGTCTACAATGAGCAGTTCTTC	CAWSVPIQGGVVYNEQFF